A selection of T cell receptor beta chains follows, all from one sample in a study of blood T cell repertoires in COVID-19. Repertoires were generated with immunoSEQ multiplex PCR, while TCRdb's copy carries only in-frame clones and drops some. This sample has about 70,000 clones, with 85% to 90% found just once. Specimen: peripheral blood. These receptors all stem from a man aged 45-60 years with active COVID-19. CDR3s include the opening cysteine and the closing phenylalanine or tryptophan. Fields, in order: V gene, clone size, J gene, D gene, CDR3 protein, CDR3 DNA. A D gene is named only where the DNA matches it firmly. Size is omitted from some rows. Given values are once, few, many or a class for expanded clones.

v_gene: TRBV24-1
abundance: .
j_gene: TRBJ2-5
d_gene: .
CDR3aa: CATSDPSTDGETQYF
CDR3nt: TGTGCCACCAGTGACCCCTCGACAGACGGGGAGACCCAGTACTTC

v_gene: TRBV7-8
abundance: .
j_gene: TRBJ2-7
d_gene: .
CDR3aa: CASSLAGGTLLRYEQYF
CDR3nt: TGTGCCAGCAGCTTAGCAGGCGGGACTCTTTTACGCTACGAGCAGTACTTC

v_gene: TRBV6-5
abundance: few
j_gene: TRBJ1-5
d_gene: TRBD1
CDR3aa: CASSYTGGGQPQHF
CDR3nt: TGTGCCAGCAGTTACACAGGGGGCGGTCAGCCCCAGCATTTT

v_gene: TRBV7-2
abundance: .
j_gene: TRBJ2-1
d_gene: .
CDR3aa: CASSARTGEQFF
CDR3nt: TGTGCCAGCAGCGCCCGGACTGGAGAGCAGTTCTTC

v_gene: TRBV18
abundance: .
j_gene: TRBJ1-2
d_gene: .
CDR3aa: CASSPLTATNYGYTF
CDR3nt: TGTGCCAGCTCACCTTTGACAGCCACTAACTATGGCTACACCTTC

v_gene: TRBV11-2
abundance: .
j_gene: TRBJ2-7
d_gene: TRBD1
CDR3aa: CASSMGQGYEQYF
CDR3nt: TGTGCCAGCAGCATGGGACAGGGTTACGAGCAGTACTTC

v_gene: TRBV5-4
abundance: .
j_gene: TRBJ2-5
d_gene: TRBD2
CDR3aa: CASSSGLAGETQYF
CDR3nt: TGTGCCAGCAGCTCCGGACTAGCGGGTGAGACCCAGTACTTC

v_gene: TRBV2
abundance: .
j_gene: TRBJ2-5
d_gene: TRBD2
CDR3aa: CASSASGGAGETQYF
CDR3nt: TGTGCCAGCAGTGCAAGCGGGGGGGCCGGAGAGACCCAGTACTTC

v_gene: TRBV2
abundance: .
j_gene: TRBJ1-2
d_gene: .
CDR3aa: CAAGARQYGYTF
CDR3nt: TGTGCTGCGGGGGCGCGTCAGTATGGCTACACCTTC

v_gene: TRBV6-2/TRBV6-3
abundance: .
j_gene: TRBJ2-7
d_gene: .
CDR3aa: CASSYILTGEQYF
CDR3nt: TGTGCCAGCAGTTACATCCTTACGGGTGAGCAGTACTTC

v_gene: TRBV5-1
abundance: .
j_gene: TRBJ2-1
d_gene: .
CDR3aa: CASSLAPQRGNEQFF
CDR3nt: TGCGCCAGCAGCTTGGCCCCCCAACGGGGCAATGAGCAGTTCTTC

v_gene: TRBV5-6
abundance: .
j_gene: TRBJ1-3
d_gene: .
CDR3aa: CASSFGQLFSGNTIYF
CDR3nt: TGTGCCAGCAGTTTCGGACAGCTCTTCTCTGGAAACACCATATATTTT

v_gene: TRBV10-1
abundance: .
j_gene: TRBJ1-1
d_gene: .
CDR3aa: CASSVTTGSTEAFF
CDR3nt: TGCGCCAGCAGTGTTACAACAGGGTCCACTGAAGCTTTCTTT

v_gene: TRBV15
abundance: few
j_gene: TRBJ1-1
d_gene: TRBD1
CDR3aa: CATSRTGNTEAFF
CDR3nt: TGTGCCACCAGTAGGACAGGAAACACTGAAGCTTTCTTT

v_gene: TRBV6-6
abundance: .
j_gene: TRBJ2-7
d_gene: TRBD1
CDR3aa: CASRPPGTGGLGEQYF
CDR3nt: TGTGCCAGCAGGCCCCCCGGGACAGGGGGCTTGGGGGAGCAGTACTTC

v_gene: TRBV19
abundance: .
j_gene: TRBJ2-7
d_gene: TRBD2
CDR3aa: CASRLRGGEGEQYF
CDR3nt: TGTGCCAGTCGTCTCCGGGGGGGCGAGGGCGAGCAGTACTTC

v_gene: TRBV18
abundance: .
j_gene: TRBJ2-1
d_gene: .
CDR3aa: CASSPKEETDKFF
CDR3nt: TGTGCCAGCTCACCGAAGGAGGAGACTGACAAGTTCTTC

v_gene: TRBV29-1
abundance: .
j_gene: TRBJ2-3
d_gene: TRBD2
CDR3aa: CSVEPSGSSTDTQYF
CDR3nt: TGCAGCGTTGAGCCTAGCGGTTCTAGCACAGATACGCAGTATTTT

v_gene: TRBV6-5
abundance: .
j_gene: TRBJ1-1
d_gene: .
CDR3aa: CASSYGAGDEAFF
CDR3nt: TGTGCCAGCAGTTACGGGGCAGGGGATGAAGCTTTCTTT

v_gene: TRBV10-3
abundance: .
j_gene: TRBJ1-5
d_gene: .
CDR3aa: CAISGGDGDLPQHF
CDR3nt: TGTGCCATCAGTGGGGGGGACGGAGATTTGCCCCAGCATTTT

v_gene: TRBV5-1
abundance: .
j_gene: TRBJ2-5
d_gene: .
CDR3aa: CASSSSTQETQYF
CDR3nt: TGCGCCAGCAGCTCATCCACTCAAGAGACCCAGTACTTC

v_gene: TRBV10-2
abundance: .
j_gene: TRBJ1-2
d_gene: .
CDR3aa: CASSDRTNNNYGYTF
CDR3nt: TGCGCCAGCAGTGACCGGACAAATAACAACTATGGCTACACCTTC

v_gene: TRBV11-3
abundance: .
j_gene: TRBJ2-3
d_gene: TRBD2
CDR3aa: CASSLDWPGLEPDTQYF
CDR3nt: TGTGCCAGCAGCTTAGACTGGCCGGGACTAGAGCCTGATACGCAGTATTTT

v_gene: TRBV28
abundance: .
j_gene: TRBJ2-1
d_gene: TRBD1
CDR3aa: CATDPGQTIEQFF
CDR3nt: TGTGCGACCGACCCGGGACAGACAATCGAGCAGTTCTTC

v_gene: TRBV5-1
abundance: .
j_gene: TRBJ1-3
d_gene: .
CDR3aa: CASSFDISGNTIYF
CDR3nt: TGCGCCAGCAGCTTTGACATCTCTGGAAACACCATATATTTT

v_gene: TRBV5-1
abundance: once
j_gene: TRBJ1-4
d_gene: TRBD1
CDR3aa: CASSLWTGSNEKLFF
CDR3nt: TGCGCCAGCAGCTTGTGGACAGGTTCTAATGAAAAACTGTTTTTT

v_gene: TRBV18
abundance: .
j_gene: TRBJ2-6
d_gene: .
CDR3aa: CASSPNRATISGANVLTF
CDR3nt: TGTGCCAGCTCACCGAACAGGGCAACGATATCTGGGGCCAACGTCCTGACTTTC

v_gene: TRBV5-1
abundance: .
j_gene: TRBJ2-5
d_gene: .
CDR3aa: CASSLMDKKETQYF
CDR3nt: TGCGCCAGCAGCCTGATGGACAAGAAAGAGACCCAGTACTTC

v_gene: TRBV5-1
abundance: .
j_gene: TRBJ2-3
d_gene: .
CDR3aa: CASSFRTDSTDTQYF
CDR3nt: TGCGCCAGCAGCTTTCGGACAGACAGCACAGATACGCAGTATTTT

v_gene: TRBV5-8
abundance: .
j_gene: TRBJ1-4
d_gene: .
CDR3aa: CASSPVSTNEKLFF
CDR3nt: TGTGCCAGCAGCCCCGTCTCTACTAATGAAAAACTGTTTTTT

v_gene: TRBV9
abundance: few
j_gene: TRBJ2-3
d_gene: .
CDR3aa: CASSVVEGRTDTQYF
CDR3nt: TGTGCCAGCAGCGTAGTTGAGGGGAGGACAGATACGCAGTATTTT

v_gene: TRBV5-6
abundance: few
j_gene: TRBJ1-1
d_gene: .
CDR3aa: CASSLLSRDEAFF
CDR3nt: TGTGCCAGCAGCTTGTTATCCAGGGATGAAGCTTTCTTT

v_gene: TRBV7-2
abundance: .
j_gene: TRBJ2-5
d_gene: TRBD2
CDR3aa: CASSVPLSGGELFETQYF
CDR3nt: TGTGCCAGCAGCGTACCCCTTAGCGGGGGGGAACTCTTCGAGACCCAGTACTTC

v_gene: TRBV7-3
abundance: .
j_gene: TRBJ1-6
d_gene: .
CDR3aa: CASSLGSSYNSPLHF
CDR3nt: TGTGCCAGCAGCTTGGGGAGCTCCTATAATTCACCCCTCCACTTT

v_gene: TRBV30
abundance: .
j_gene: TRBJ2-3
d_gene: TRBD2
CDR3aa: CAWSGTVTSGVDTQYF
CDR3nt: TGTGCCTGGAGTGGGACAGTGACTAGCGGGGTGGATACGCAGTATTTT

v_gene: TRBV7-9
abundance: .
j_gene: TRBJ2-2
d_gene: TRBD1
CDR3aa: CASSSDRGPTGELFF
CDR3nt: TGTGCCAGCAGTTCGGACAGGGGGCCCACCGGGGAGCTGTTTTTT

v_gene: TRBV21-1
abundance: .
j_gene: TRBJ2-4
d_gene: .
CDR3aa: CARPRLAKNIQYF
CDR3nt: TGTGCCAGGCCGCGGCTAGCCAAAAACATTCAGTACTTC

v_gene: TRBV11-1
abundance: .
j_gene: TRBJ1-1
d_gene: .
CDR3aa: CASSFIGGGTEAFF
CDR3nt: TGTGCCAGCAGCTTCATAGGGGGAGGGACTGAAGCTTTCTTT

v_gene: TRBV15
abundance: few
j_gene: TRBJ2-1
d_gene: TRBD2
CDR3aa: CATSRRGGTYNEQFF
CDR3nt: TGTGCCACCAGCAGACGCGGGGGGACGTACAATGAGCAGTTCTTC

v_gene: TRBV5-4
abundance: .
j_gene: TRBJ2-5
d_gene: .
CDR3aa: CASSIGQQETQYF
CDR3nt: TGTGCCAGCAGCATTGGACAGCAAGAGACCCAGTACTTC

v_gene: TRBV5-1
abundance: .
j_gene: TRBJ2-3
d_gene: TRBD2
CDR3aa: CASTPIAGGPDTQYF
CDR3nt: TGCGCCAGCACCCCAATAGCGGGGGGTCCGGATACGCAGTATTTT

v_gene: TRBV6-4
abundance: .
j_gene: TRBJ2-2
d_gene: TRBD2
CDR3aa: CACREGPDTGELFF
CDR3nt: TGTGCCTGCCGGGAGGGTCCGGACACCGGGGAGCTGTTTTTT